This T cell receptor (beta chain) was obtained from a study of T-cell reconstitution after alpha-beta-depleted transplantation in children (dated by TCRdb to 2016 to 2017). Some background on the complete study: Using TCR repertoire profiling, the study quantitatively followed how T-cell immune reconstitution unfolded in children after TCRalphabeta/CD19-depleted allogeneic hematopoietic cell transplantation. Study-wide findings and limitations: In some patients, the high TCRbeta diversity seen at day 60 was put down to recipient T cells and intrathymic progenitors that had survived conditioning. Apparently early alphabetaT-cell count recovery about two months after transplant reportedly relied on only several hundred rapidly expanded clones derived from non-depleted graft cells. The frequencies of hyperexpanded clones fell over the following months, and after one year, T-cell counts and TCRbeta diversity were mostly attributed to newly produced T cells.

Library method: PCR. The sequencing machine was an Illumina HiSeq 2500. TCR libraries were prepared with molecular barcoding, using unique molecular identifiers to normalize TCRbeta repertoire quantification. TCRdb cleaned the public reads at Q25 with fastp, built clones with MiXCR and kept in-frame beta chains. Every entry covers one CDR3 protein and lists the most common genes and DNA from its rows. This sample gives 90,000 to 100,000 distinct CDR3 sequences in total; about 22% of them show up just once. The ten largest make up 20% to 25% of the sample. The trim is 1 base for V and 4 bases for J, with a gap of 18 bases between the germline ends. CDR1 SGHDT and CDR2 YYEEEE were looked up in the germline V gene. Reading from cysteine to phenylalanine, the CDR3 counts 17 amino acids. Only the CDR3 part of the read is kept: 51 bases, read in frame from the first base. Interpreted using the paper, the treatment or condition label stands for: allogeneic hematopoietic cell transplantation with graft depleted of TCRalphabeta T cells and CD19 B cells. The transplant recipients were children given TCRalphabeta/CD19-depleted allogeneic hematopoietic cell grafts.

This clonotype was recorded a few times. There is no known antigen for this receptor. Per-base quality was not reported, and no clone a single base away is much larger than it. The TCR sequence derives from a boy between 2 and 15 years old with acute lymphoblastic leukemia, due to receive a stem cell transplant. Sequences were derived from PBMCs, sampled before TCRalphabeta/CD19-depleted stem cell transplant. The rearrangement combines TRBV5-6 with TRBJ1-5; the D gene is perhaps TRBD1, from 5 matching bases. The CDR3: CASSLRSIGTGNQPQHF. The sequenced DNA is TGTGCCAGCAGCTTGCGGTCTATCGGGACCGGGAATCAGCCCCAGCATTTT. Here the CDR3 is joined to the reference TRBV5-6 and TRBJ1-5 genes, and the full variable domain is: DAGVTQSPTHLIKTRGQQVTLRCSPKSGHDTVSWYQQALGQGPQFIFQYYEEEERQRGNFPDRFSGHQFPNYSSELNVNALLLGDSALYLCASSLRSIGTGNQPQHFGDGTRLSIL.